The 25 T cell receptor beta chains presented below share a single source sample, sequenced in a study of cytomegalovirus exposure and HLA in healthy donors. A multiplex PCR was run with 60 Vbeta primers and 13 Jbeta primers. The protocol was immunoSEQ multiplex PCR, while the TCRdb copy is restricted to in-frame clones and leaves out a portion. Among approximately 140,000 clones, roughly 77% were seen once, and the ten largest hold more than 3%. Sequencing input: PBMCs. These receptors all stem from a female donor in good health and CMV-seronegative.

A few counts support this clone. The CDR3 DNA follows: TGTGCCTCCTCCCGACAGGGATTAAGGACTGAAGCTTTCTTT. It specifies CASSRQGLRTEAFF. The chain carries TRBV30 and TRBJ1-1; 7 nucleotides align to TRBD1. With 7 bases clipped from V and 5 bases from J, the junction kept 13 bases outside the gene matches. The length of the CDR3 is 14 residues. Looked up from germline, CDR1 is GTSNPN and CDR2 is SVGIG (reference sequence).

The sample holds a few counts of this clone. V usage is TRBV2 and J usage is TRBJ1-1; D call uncertain. The germline V gene has CDR1 SNHLY and CDR2 FYNNEI. V was pared by 1 base and J by 4 bases, with 13 bases between. This CDR3 has 15 residues. This CDR3 is CASSEGPGFITEAFF. The DNA for the CDR3 is TGTGCCAGCAGTGAAGGGCCCGGGTTCATCACTGAAGCTTTCTTT.

The chain joins TRBV9 to TRBJ2-7; D may be TRBD2 (5 bases). Deletions cut 2 bases from V and 2 bases from J, with 8 bases between. The CDR3 spans 13 residues. The germline V gene encodes CDR1 SGDLS and CDR2 YYNGEE. The CDR3 loop is CASSVSEPYEQYF. The CDR3 bases are TGTGCCAGCAGCGTTAGCGAGCCCTACGAGCAGTACTTC.

The genes are TRBV19 and TRBJ1-2, with 10 positions matching TRBD1. CDR1 and CDR2 from the germline V gene are LNHDA and SQIVND (reference sequence). The CDR3 has 14 residues. Unmatched junction bases numbered 10, after V lost 7 bases and J lost 8 bases. In DNA, the CDR3 is TGTGCCAGTATAGGGACAGGGGCCGTGGGAGGCTACACCTTC. Translated: CASIGTGAVGGYTF.

This chain links TRBV18 with TRBJ2-7, with a tentative D call TRBD1 (6 bases). There are 13 residues in the CDR3. CDR1 KGHSH and CDR2 LQKENI come from the germline V gene. V shed 2 bases and J shed 6 bases, with 11 bases lying between them. Written as DNA, the CDR3 is TGTGCCAGCTCACCAACATCAGGGGTCGAGCAGTACTTC. Protein: CASSPTSGVEQYF.

In its sample, this clone was seen once. The chain couples TRBV10-3 to TRBJ2-2, with D unresolved. Germline CDR1 is ENHRY and CDR2 is SYGVKD. Trimming took 3 bases from V and 3 from J, leaving 14 bases between them. This CDR3 spans 16 amino acids. The CDR3 protein is CAISEKKDTHTGELFF. The CDR3 DNA reads TGTGCCATCAGTGAAAAGAAAGACACCCACACCGGGGAGCTGTTTTTT.

The rearrangement joins TRBV7-2 to TRBJ1-4, with unresolved D. The CDR3 runs 16 residues. V was pared by 1 base and J by 0 bases, with 9 bases between. Germline V gene sequence: CDR1 SGHTA, CDR2 FQGNSA. In DNA form, the CDR3 reads TGTGCCAGCAGCTTAGGCGGTAGGACAACTAATGAAAAACTGTTTTTT. Its translation: CASSLGGRTTNEKLFF.

This rearrangement joins TRBV2 to TRBJ2-5, with 11 bases aligning to TRBD2. This CDR3 has 16 amino acids. The junction had 6 bases not matched to a gene; V was cut back by 5 bases and J by 1 base. The V gene's germline CDR1 is SNHLY and CDR2 FYNNEI. The CDR3 sequence: CASSSGTSGAQETQYF. In nucleotides, the CDR3 is TGTGCCAGCAGTTCCGGGACTAGCGGAGCCCAAGAGACCCAGTACTTC.

This sequence joins TRBV5-4 and TRBJ2-5; no clear D gene. Germline-derived CDR1 and CDR2 are SGHNT and YYREEE (reference sequence). V was clipped by 5 bases and J by 3 bases, with 5 bases between them. There are 11 residues in the CDR3. The CDR3 region has the DNA TGTGCCAGCAGACAAGAAGAGACCCAGTACTTC. It encodes CASRQEETQYF.

The rearrangement uses TRBV7-2 and TRBJ2-5; D perhaps matches TRBD1 (7 bases). The CDR3 contains 15 residues. Germline CDR1 and CDR2: SGHTA and FQGNSA. V was trimmed by 2 bases and J by 3 bases, leaving 13 bases between them. CDR3 region: CASSLSGRGEETQYF. The CDR3 nucleotides are TGTGCCAGCAGCTTAAGTGGCAGGGGGGAAGAGACCCAGTACTTC. Full variable domain (remainder filled in from reference TRBV7-2 and TRBJ2-5): GAGVSQSPSNKVTEKGKDVELRCDPISGHTALYWYRQSLGQGLEFLIYFQGNSAPDKSGLPSDRFSAERTGGSVSTLTIQRTQQEDSAVYLCASSLSGRGEETQYFGPGTRLLVL.

The chain employs TRBV11-3 and TRBJ2-7; 7 bases agree with TRBD1. The J segment lost 1 base and the V segment lost 4 bases, leaving 4 bases of the junction unmatched. Per the germline V gene, CDR1 is SGHNT and CDR2 is YENEEA. The CDR3 length is 14 residues. The CDR3 sequence is CASSSPGQSYEQYF. In nucleotides, the CDR3 is TGTGCCAGCAGCTCACCGGGACAGTCCTACGAGCAGTACTTC.

The chain has TRBV7-2 and TRBJ2-7; 8 bases line up with TRBD2. V shed 6 bases, J shed 0 bases, and the junction held 10 bases outside the gene matches. This CDR3 is built from 16 residues. From germline, CDR1 is SGHTA and CDR2 FQGNSA. The CDR3 DNA reads as TGTGCCAGCAGTAGGAATAGCGGGAAAAGCTCCTACGAGCAGTACTTC. This sequence encodes CASSRNSGKSSYEQYF.

The chain links TRBV7-9 to TRBJ2-1, with 10 bases identical to TRBD2. With 5 bases clipped from V and 10 bases from J, the junction kept 11 bases outside the gene matches. Germline CDR1 SEHNR, CDR2 FQNEAQ (reference sequence). The CDR3 length is 15 residues. For the CDR3, the DNA is TGTGCCAGCAGCCCAGGCAGCGGGGGGGCTCGGGAGCAGTTCTTC. Its translation is CASSPGSGGAREQFF.

Only one count was recorded for this clone. The chain recombines TRBV30 with TRBJ1-2, with 8 bases aligning to TRBD1. The V segment lost 5 bases and the J segment 7 bases; nucleotides outside the gene matches: 6. Germline lookup yields CDR1 GTSNPN and CDR2 SVGIG (reference sequence). This CDR3 has 12 amino acids. In nucleotides, the CDR3 is TGTGCCTGGGCGGCTGGGACAGGTGGCTACACCTTC. It is translated as CAWAAGTGGYTF.

This clone occurred a few times. The chain couples TRBV27 to TRBJ2-7; D is unclear. Germline loops: CDR1 MNHEY, CDR2 SMNVEV (reference sequence). This CDR3 contains 16 residues. The V gene lost 0 bases and the J gene lost 0 bases, with 12 bases spanning the gap. CDR3 loop: CASSLSVVPGSYEQYF. The CDR3 DNA reads TGTGCCAGCAGTTTATCAGTAGTTCCGGGCTCCTACGAGCAGTACTTC.

The chain employs TRBV30 and TRBJ2-1, with 10 positions matching TRBD2. The CDR3 runs to 15 residues. Germline-derived CDR1 and CDR2 are GTSNPN and SVGIG (reference sequence). V was clipped by 0 bases and J by 10 bases; unmatched bases: 9. The CDR3 loop reads CAWSVRLAGGPEQFF. The CDR3 nucleotides read TGTGCCTGGAGTGTACGGTTAGCGGGGGGCCCGGAGCAGTTCTTC.

This chain links TRBV10-3 with TRBJ1-3; D ambiguous. CDR3 length: 16 residues. Germline V gene lookup returns CDR1 ENHRY and CDR2 SYGVKD. Trimming shortened V by 2 bases and J by 0 bases, and 11 bases separated the two germline ends. The DNA for the CDR3 is TGTGCCATCAGTGAGCGGGGAGCCCTCTCTGGAAACACCATATATTTT. This gives the protein CAISERGALSGNTIYF.

This rearrangement joins TRBV4-3 to TRBJ2-3; the D gene is possibly TRBD1 (6 bases). The CDR3 length is 15 residues. Germline V lookup: CDR1 LGHNA, CDR2 YSLEER. Trimming took 0 bases from V and 2 from J, leaving 9 bases between them. The CDR3 region has the DNA TGCGCCAGCAGCCAAGAGGGACAAACCACAGATACGCAGTATTTT. Its protein product is CASSQEGQTTDTQYF.

This clone was seen a single time. The CDR3 reads CAISESDRANEKLFF. The DNA for the CDR3 is TGTGCCATCAGTGAGTCAGACCGGGCTAATGAAAAACTGTTTTTT. V and J are TRBV10-3 and TRBJ1-4; D is unclear. Germline loops: CDR1 ENHRY, CDR2 SYGVKD. This CDR3 contains 15 residues. The V gene lost 0 bases and the J gene lost 3 bases, with 8 bases spanning the gap.

The rearrangement uses TRBV5-1 and TRBJ2-5; 9 positions match TRBD2. The CDR3 covers 17 residues. V was pared by 7 bases and J by 0 bases, with 13 bases of the junction left unmatched. CDR1 is SGHRS, CDR2 YFSETQ, per germline. The CDR3 coding sequence is TGCGCCAGCGGACCGAGCGGGGGGCGGGGCAACCAAGAGACCCAGTACTTC. This encodes CASGPSGGRGNQETQYF.

CDR3 nucleotides: TGTGCCAGCAGCCAAGGGGGGGTAGCCAAAAACATTCAGTACTTC. Translation gives CASSQGGVAKNIQYF. The chain joins TRBV11-2 to TRBJ2-4, with a tentative D call TRBD2 (7 bases). The CDR3 is 15 residues long. Trimming stripped 5 bases from V and 0 bases from J, with 11 bases between. CDR1 is SGHAT and CDR2 is FQNNGV in the germline V gene.

J is TRBJ2-5 and V is TRBV19, with D possibly TRBD2 on 6 matching bases. The CDR3 runs to 18 residues. Germline V gene sequence: CDR1 LNHDA, CDR2 SQIVND (reference sequence). The V and J ends lost 10 bases and 0 bases respectively, with 27 bases between them. The DNA of the CDR3 is TGTGCCACTCCCGGGGCTAGCGAGCCCAACGAGTACCAAGAGACCCAGTACTTC. Its protein is CATPGASEPNEYQETQYF.

The V gene is TRBV9, the J gene TRBJ1-3; 9 nucleotides match TRBD1. CDR3 size: 17 residues. Trimming cost V 0 bases and J 4 bases; bases outside gene matches: 8. Germline V gene lookup returns CDR1 SGDLS and CDR2 YYNGEE. The CDR3 nucleotides read TGTGCCAGCAGCGTAGTTGACAGGGGGGAAGGAGGAAACACCATATATTTT. It is translated as CASSVVDRGEGGNTIYF.

This chain connects TRBV19 to TRBJ2-7, with D unresolved. The V gene lost 5 bases and the J gene lost 5 bases, with 13 bases spanning the gap. The CDR3 contains 13 residues. Germline lookup yields CDR1 LNHDA and CDR2 SQIVND (reference sequence). CDR3 in DNA: TGTGCCAGTAGTTTCGGTCCAGGCGACGAGCAGTACTTC. Its translation is CASSFGPGDEQYF.

The V and J genes are TRBV13 and TRBJ1-4; a weak D match, TRBD1 (6 bases). Germline V lookup: CDR1 PRHDT, CDR2 FYEKMQ (reference sequence). V lost 2 bases to trimming and J lost 2 bases, with 15 bases between them. The CDR3 sequence is 17 residues long. The CDR3 loop reads CASSLIIRGWTNEKLFF. In DNA form, the CDR3 reads TGTGCCAGCAGCTTAATTATCAGGGGATGGACTAATGAAAAACTGTTTTTT.